The clone carrying this T cell receptor beta chain was found a few times. The data were obtained in a study of control samples from healthy donors and cancer patients. The CDR3 length is 14 residues. V lost 2 bases to trimming and J lost 2 bases, with 9 bases between them. Germline lookup yields CDR1 SGHTA and CDR2 FQGTGA. Only in-frame clones appear in the TCRdb table, and some are missing; sequencing was by immunoSEQ multiplex PCR. Among 140,000 or so clones listed, about 91% were seen once. The TCR originated in a man aged 30 to 45 in good health. This chain joins TRBV7-3 and TRBJ1-1; perhaps TRBD1 as D (5 bases). The sequenced sample was blood. The CDR3 DNA reads as TGTGCCAGCAGCTTAGGCAGGGACAACACTGAAGCTTTCTTT. Amino acid sequence: CASSLGRDNTEAFF.